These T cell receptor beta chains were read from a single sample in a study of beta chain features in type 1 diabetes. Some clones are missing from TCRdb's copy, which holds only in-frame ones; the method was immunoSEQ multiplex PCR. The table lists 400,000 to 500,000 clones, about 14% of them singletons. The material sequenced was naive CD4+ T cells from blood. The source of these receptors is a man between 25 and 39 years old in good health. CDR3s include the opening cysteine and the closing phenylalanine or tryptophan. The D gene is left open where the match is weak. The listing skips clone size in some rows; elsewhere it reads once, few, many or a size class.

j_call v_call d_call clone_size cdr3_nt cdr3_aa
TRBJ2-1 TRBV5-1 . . TGCGCCAGCAGCCTTAGCTCCCACTCCTACAATGAGCAGTTCTTC CASSLSSHSYNEQFF
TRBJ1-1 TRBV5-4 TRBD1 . TGTGCCAGCAGCCATCTACAGGGGTGGAACACTGAAGCTTTCTTT CASSHLQGWNTEAFF
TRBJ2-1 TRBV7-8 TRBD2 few TGTGCCAGCAGCTACCGGACTAGTAAAGATGAGCAGTTCTTC CASSYRTSKDEQFF
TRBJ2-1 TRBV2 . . TGTGCCAGCCGACAGAGATACAATGAGCAGTTCTTC CASRQRYNEQFF
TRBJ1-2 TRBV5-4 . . TGTGCCAGCAGCTTGGCCAGGCTTGGAGCCTACACCTTC CASSLARLGAYTF
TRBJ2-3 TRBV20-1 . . TGCAGTGCTAGACGACGGGAGTTTAAGTATTTT CSARRREFKYF
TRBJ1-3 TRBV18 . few TGTGCCAGCTCACCACCGAACAGTCTCTCTGGAAACACCATATATTTT CASSPPNSLSGNTIYF
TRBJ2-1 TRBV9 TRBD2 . TGTGCCAGCAGCCATGGACTAGCGGACGATGAGCAGTTCTTC CASSHGLADDEQFF
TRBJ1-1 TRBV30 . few TGTGCCTGGAGTTGGACGCTGGGAAACACTGAAGCTTTCTTT CAWSWTLGNTEAFF
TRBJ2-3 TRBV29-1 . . TGCAGCTACGGGAGGGGACAGCCCACAGATACGCAGTATTTT CSYGRGQPTDTQYF
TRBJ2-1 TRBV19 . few TGTGCCAGTAGTTCAGGGACTGAGCAGTTCTTC CASSSGTEQFF
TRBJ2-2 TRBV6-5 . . TGTGCCAGCAGTTCCGACACCGGGGAGCTGTTTTTT CASSSDTGELFF
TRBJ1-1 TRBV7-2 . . TGTGCCAGCAGCTTAGGTAGAGCCAACACTGAAGCTTTCTTT CASSLGRANTEAFF
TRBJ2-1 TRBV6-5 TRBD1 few TGTGCCAGCAGTTCACCGGGACAGGGGGCAAAGGAGCAGTTCTTC CASSSPGQGAKEQFF
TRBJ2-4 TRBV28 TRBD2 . TGTGCCAGCAGTTTACTGGGACTAGCGGGGGAAGCCAAAAACATTCAGTACTTC CASSLLGLAGEAKNIQYF
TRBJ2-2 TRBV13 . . TGTGCCAGCAGCTTAGGGGCGGGACGGAACACCGGGGAGCTGTTTTTT CASSLGAGRNTGELFF
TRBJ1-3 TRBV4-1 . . TGCGCCAGCAGCCAGCCAGGGAACTCTGGAAACACCATATATTTT CASSQPGNSGNTIYF
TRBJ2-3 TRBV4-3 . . TGCGCCAGCAGCCAAAATCGGGACTTCGTGACAGATACGCAGTATTTT CASSQNRDFVTDTQYF
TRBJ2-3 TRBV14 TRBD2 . TGTGCCAGCAGCCCGCTAGGGGCGGGAGGATGGGATACGCAGTATTTT CASSPLGAGGWDTQYF
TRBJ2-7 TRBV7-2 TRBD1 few TGTGCCAGCAGCCAACCACGGACAGGGAGCTACGAGCAGTACTTC CASSQPRTGSYEQYF
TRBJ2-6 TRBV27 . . TGTGCCAGCAGTTCGGTGTCTGGGGCCAACGTCCTGACTTTC CASSSVSGANVLTF
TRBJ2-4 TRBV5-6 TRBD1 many TGTGCCAGCAGCGTGGGACAGTGGAACATTCAGTACTTC CASSVGQWNIQYF
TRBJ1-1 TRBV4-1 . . TGCGCCAGCAGGACCGGGACACTGAACACTGAAGCTTTCTTT CASRTGTLNTEAFF
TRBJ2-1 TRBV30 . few TGTGCCTGGAGGGCCTTTCCCGGGAATGAGCAGTTCTTC CAWRAFPGNEQFF
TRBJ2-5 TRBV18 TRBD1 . TGTGCCACCAAGGACAGGGCCCAAGAGACCCAGTACTTC CATKDRAQETQYF
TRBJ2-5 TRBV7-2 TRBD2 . TGTGCCAGCAGCTTGAGCGGGGGGCCGGGAGAGACCCAGTACTTC CASSLSGGPGETQYF
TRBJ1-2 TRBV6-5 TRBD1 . TGTGCCAGCAGTCTCCGGGACAGGGTTGGCTACACCTTC CASSLRDRVGYTF
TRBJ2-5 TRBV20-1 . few TGCAGAGAACCATATGAGACCCAGTACTTC CREPYETQYF
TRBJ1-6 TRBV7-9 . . TGTGCCAGCAGCCTCACCGATTCACCCCTCCACTTT CASSLTDSPLHF